Listed here is a single TCR beta chain. Its matching antigen is unknown. The source of the sample is a study of OX40 agonist ivuxolimab in advanced cancers. Study summary: At under 85% male, the cohort had a mean age of 60 years, ranging from roughly 20 to 79.

Points from the study as a whole: Researchers report that CD8+ T cells had, on average, more expanded clones than CD4+. Both CD4+ and CD8+ T cell populations in blood had undergone clonal expansion by week 6 at 0.1 to 3.0 mg/kg.

Clones were read by immunoSEQ multiplex PCR, and TCRdb kept only the in-frame ones, dropping some. The profile covers around 63,000 clones, with more than 70% appearing a single time and 1% to 1.2% taken by the ten largest. The TCR originated in an adult with an advanced solid tumor such as melanoma, head and neck, liver or kidney cancer. The sequencing used CD4+ or CD8+ T cells sorted from blood, collected in a trial of the OX40 agonist ivuxolimab.

CDR3 DNA sequence: TGTGCCAGCTCACCACCGGGGCAGAATAATTCACCCCTCCACTTT. Translating it yields CASSPPGQNNSPLHF. The V and J genes are TRBV18 and TRBJ1-6; the D gene is possibly TRBD1 (5 bases). From germline, CDR1 is KGHSH and CDR2 LQKENI. This CDR3 has 15 residues. V lost 0 bases, J lost 5 bases, and 8 bases lay in between.